This section outlines one TCR beta chain sequence together with its context. This record belongs to a study of blood T cells in healthy people across ages. Combining a sample-barcoded 5' primer with a J-beta primer mix, a second PCR ran for 7 to 11 cycles. MiXCR, run by TCRdb on the 5' RACE reads, gives a single entry per CDR3 protein. The sample yields about 640,000 distinct CDR3 sequences, 58% seen once. This receptor was obtained from a man in his 60s in good health. The source material was blood.

This CDR3 reads CASSGTPDYEQYF. CDR3 coding DNA: TGTGCCAGCAGCGGGACTCCCGACTACGAGCAGTACTTC. The chain couples TRBV2 to TRBJ2-7; D possibly corresponds to TRBD2 (6 bases). CDR3 length equals 13 residues. Germline V gene data show CDR1 as SNHLY and CDR2 as FYNNEI. V dropped 6 bases and J dropped 3 bases, with 12 bases sitting between them.